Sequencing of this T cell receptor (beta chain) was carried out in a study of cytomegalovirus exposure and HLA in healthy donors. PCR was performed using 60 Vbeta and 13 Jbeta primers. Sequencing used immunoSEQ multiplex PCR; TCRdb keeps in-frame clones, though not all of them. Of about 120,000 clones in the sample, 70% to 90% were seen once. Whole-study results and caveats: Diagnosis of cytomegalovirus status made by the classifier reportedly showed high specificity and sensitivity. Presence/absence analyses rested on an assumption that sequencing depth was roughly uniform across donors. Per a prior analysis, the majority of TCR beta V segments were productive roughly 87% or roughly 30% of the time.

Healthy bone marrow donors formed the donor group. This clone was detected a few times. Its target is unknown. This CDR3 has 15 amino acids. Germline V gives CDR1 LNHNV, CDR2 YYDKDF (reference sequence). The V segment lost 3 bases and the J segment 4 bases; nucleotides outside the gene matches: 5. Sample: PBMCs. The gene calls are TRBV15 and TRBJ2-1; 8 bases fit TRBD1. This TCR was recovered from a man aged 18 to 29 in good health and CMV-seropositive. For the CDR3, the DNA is TGTGCCACCAGCAGCGGACAGGGCCAGTACAATGAGCAGTTCTTC. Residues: CATSSGQGQYNEQFF.